This T cell receptor (beta chain) was found in a study of vaccination effects on CD4 cells after COVID-19 (dated 2022 in TCRdb). In the study overall: Each participant received two doses of an mRNA SARS-CoV-2 vaccine, either BNT162b2 or mRNA-1273. Cultures from other donors in the study were sequenced with the Oncomine TCR Beta short-read assay on an Illumina iSeq 100. A total of 10 COVID-19 convalescent patients and a handful of SARS-CoV-2-naive healthy vaccine recipients were included in the full study. SARS-CoV-2 spike-specific CD4+ TCR repertoires from before and after mRNA vaccination were compared in COVID-19 convalescent patients and in infection-naive vaccine recipients. Results the study describes overall, beyond this receptor: Both infection-induced and vaccine-induced clones contracted markedly at late post-vaccination timepoints, which is consistent with waning T cell responses. The study was limited by a small number of convalescent patients and lacked early post-infection timepoints. In healthy vaccine recipients, vaccine-induced clones were almost all SARS-CoV-2 mono-reactive, with only 1 of 255 cross-reactive with common cold coronaviruses.

The protocol used for the library was the immunoSEQ multiplex PCR assay. DNA from the cultured, isolated CD4+ T cells was subjected to TCR beta CDR3 sequencing. In the paper's pipeline: Non-productive TCR sequences were removed and reads were trimmed to the CDR3 region, keeping CDR3s of at least 7 amino acids. The MANAFEST web app was used to identify antigen-specific clonotypes by comparing expansion in peptide wells with expansion in reference cultures. Positive clones required FDR<0.05 expansion versus reference and all other wells, odds ratio above 5, and frequency above 0.1% in two replicate wells. A clonotype was called cross-reactive if it was significantly expanded both in SARS-CoV-2 spike wells and in at least one common cold coronavirus spike condition. Levenshtein distance calculated with the stringdist R package was used to assess CDR3 similarity, and unrooted trees were constructed with ape in R 3.6.1. TCRdb took over this immuneACCESS table, retaining in-frame rearrangements with V and J assigned. Such tables are incomplete; in checked studies, under half of the missing clones stem from an unresolved V gene, and the remainder is unexplained. V and J calls and clone size are those listed in that table; D and trimming were worked out from the DNA. The sample includes around 79,000 clones, with 60% to 85% observed a single time. The biggest ten clones account for about 10% of the sample.

To note about this clone: It has no known antigen specificity. Base qualities are not provided; no much larger clone lies one nucleotide away.

CDR1 SQVTM and CDR2 ANQGSEA were looked up in the germline V gene. The CDR3 starts with the cysteine, ends with the phenylalanine, and has 12 residues. Only the CDR3 part of the read is kept: 36 bases, read in frame from the first base. V is pared back by 3 bases and J by 4 bases, with 8 bases lying between the germline termini. The ViraFEST assay stimulated PBMC with viral peptide pools and then used TCR sequencing to identify antigen-specific CD4+ T cell clonotypes by expansion. After around ten days of culture, CD4+ T cells were isolated with the EasySep CD4+ T cell isolation kit. Negative nucleocapsid antibody results before and after vaccination confirmed that the healthy vaccine recipients had no prior SARS-CoV-2 infection. Around 2 million PBMC per well were cultured in IMDM with about 5.1% human AB serum, 8 to 10 IU/ml IL-2 and gentamicin, plus 10 ug/ml peptides. On days 3 and 7, half of the culture medium was replaced with fresh IL-2-containing medium. Unless otherwise noted, each peptide stimulation condition was cultured in triplicate wells. PBMC were separated from whole blood using Ficoll-Paque Plus gradient centrifugation and were then either cryopreserved at -140C or used fresh. The overlapping peptide pools covered the spike proteins of SARS-CoV-2 and of the common cold coronaviruses HCoV-NL63, HCoV-OC43 and HCoV-229E. The QIAamp micro DNA kit was used to extract genomic DNA from the cultured CD4+ T cells.

The starting material was CD4+ T cells from PBMCs cultured with SARS-CoV-2 spike peptides, obtained before COVID-19 vaccination. The cell subset or site label, as the study defines it: SARS-CoV-2 spike overlapping peptide pool stimulation. This clonotype was obtained from a human donor who received a COVID-19 vaccine. The rearrangement joined TRBV29-1 to TRBJ2-3, and possibly TRBD1, on 7 matching bases. CDR3 loop: CSVDRGADTQYF. The nucleotide sequence is TGCAGCGTTGACAGGGGGGCAGATACGCAGTATTTT.